A selection of T cell receptor beta chains follows, all from one sample in a study of blood T cells in healthy people across ages. TCRdb called the 5' RACE reads again in MiXCR, with one record for every CDR3 protein. Here the sample spans about 720,000 distinct CDR3 sequences, roughly 25% being singletons. These data were also reused for a study on T cells of mothers and their children.

Input material: blood. The receptors come from a boy between 10 and 17 years old in good health. Both conserved end residues are part of each CDR3.

J gene	V gene	CDR3 protein
TRBJ2-2	TRBV5-1	CASSFGGLDTGELFF
TRBJ2-7	TRBV7-2	CASSSLGPTYEQYF
TRBJ2-7	TRBV7-2	CASSLQAQGNYEQYF
TRBJ1-1	TRBV20-1	CSAREALGTAKIMNTEAFF
TRBJ2-3	TRBV28	CASSFPGENTDTQYF
TRBJ2-5	TRBV7-8	CASSAGLPGTQYF
TRBJ1-4	TRBV4-1	CASSQPGEIEKLFF
TRBJ2-5	TRBV20-1	CSAGRLAGAQETQYF
TRBJ1-2	TRBV20-1	CSARRLGANYGYTF
TRBJ2-1	TRBV28	CASSFSKGSQFF
TRBJ2-2	TRBV12-3/TRBV12-4	CASSLVRGELFF
TRBJ2-4	TRBV28	CASSLGGDKNIQYF
TRBJ2-5	TRBV7-9	CAIGPGVQETQYF
TRBJ2-3	TRBV28	CASRTRDGLSLARDTQYF
TRBJ2-1	TRBV7-7	CASSPNLLAGGNNEQFF
TRBJ2-7	TRBV28	CASGGQGIHEQYF
TRBJ1-1	TRBV6-6	CASSYSSGLNTEAFF
TRBJ2-1	TRBV14	CASKRWGGYNEQFF
TRBJ1-4	TRBV7-2	CASSLSSGRGNEKLFF
TRBJ1-4	TRBV28	CASSFGGSKEKLFF
TRBJ2-7	TRBV9	CASSSPGLAEMSYEQYF
TRBJ2-1	TRBV28	CASSERGYSYNEQFF
.	TRBV20-1	CSAIGHSYEQYF
TRBJ1-1	TRBV10-3	CAISPGQGSTEAFF
TRBJ1-4	TRBV20-1	CSVAMMQGPVTNEKLFF
TRBJ1-4	TRBV27	CASSWTGDNEKLFF
TRBJ1-4	TRBV7-9	CASSSFVQGTNEKLFF
TRBJ1-1	TRBV20-1	CSAVEQGLNTEAFF
TRBJ1-4	TRBV20-1	CSARATRGQEGLVVEKLFF
TRBJ2-1	TRBV7-2	CASSFSESSSYNEQFF
TRBJ1-4	TRBV7-9	CASSSPDRGDEKLFF
TRBJ2-1	TRBV4-2	CASSPQNKVSYNEQFF
TRBJ2-3	TRBV7-3	CASSSLGGAVTDTQYF
TRBJ1-4	TRBV27	CASSLEGRVSSEKLCF
TRBJ2-5	TRBV20-1	CSAREQGGETQYF
TRBJ2-1	TRBV12-3/TRBV12-4	CASRPDSNEQFF
TRBJ2-3	TRBV7-3	CASSPGLAPSTDTQYF